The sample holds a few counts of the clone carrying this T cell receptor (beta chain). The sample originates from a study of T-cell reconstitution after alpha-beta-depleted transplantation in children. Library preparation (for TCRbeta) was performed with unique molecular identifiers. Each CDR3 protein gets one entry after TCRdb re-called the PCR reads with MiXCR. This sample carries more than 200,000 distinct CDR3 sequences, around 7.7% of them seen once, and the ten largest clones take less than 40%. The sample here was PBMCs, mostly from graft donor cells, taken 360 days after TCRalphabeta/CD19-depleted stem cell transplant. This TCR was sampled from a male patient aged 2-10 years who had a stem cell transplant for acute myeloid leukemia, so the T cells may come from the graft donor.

The CDR3 DNA sequence: TGTGCCAGCAGCTTGGAACCAGCTAGCGTAGAGACCCAGTACTTC. It codes for CASSLEPASVETQYF. V usage is TRBV5-5 and J usage is TRBJ2-5, with D possibly TRBD2 on 6 matching bases. Germline V gene data show CDR1 as SGHKS and CDR2 as YYEKEE (reference sequence). The V end was cut by 0 bases, the J end by 4 bases, with 13 bases between. The CDR3 runs 15 residues.